The next 24 T cell receptor beta chains were all read from a single sample in a study of T cell responses to AZD1222 COVID-19 vaccine. TCRdb's table, derived via immunoSEQ multiplex PCR, lists solely in-frame clones and lacks some. This table holds 110,000 to 150,000 clones, 85% to 95% found once. The source was peripheral blood, collected on day 0 of AZD1222 vaccination. The receptors were sampled from an adult in good health.

Written as DNA, the CDR3 is TGTGCCAGCAGTTCACCGAACGCGAACACCGGGGAGCTGTTTTTT. Translating gives CASSSPNANTGELFF. This rearrangement joins TRBV28 to TRBJ2-2; D not certain. This CDR3 spans 15 amino acids. V lost 4 bases and J lost 0, with 9 bases in between. Germline V gene sequence: CDR1 MDHEN, CDR2 SYDVKM. The full variable domain, completed using reference TRBV28 and TRBJ2-2, is DVKVTQSSRYLVKRTGEKVFLECVQDMDHENMFWYRQDPGLGLRLIYFSYDVKMKEKGDIPEGYSVSREKKERFSLILESASTNQTSMYLCASSSPNANTGELFFGEGSRLTVL.

The chain links TRBV7-3 to TRBJ1-2, with D unresolved. With 0 bases removed from V and 4 bases from J, the gap between germline ends came to 12 bases. This CDR3 is 15 amino acids long. Germline CDR1 reads SGHTA; CDR2 reads FQGTGA. The CDR3 reads CASSLTPGFGYGYTF. CDR3 nucleotides: TGTGCCAGCAGCTTAACCCCGGGCTTTGGCTATGGCTACACCTTC.

This chain joins TRBV29-1 and TRBJ2-3; 11 bases agree with TRBD1. With 5 bases clipped from V and 4 bases from J, the junction kept 5 bases outside the gene matches. Germline CDR1 and CDR2: SQVTM and ANQGSEA. The CDR3 is 14 amino acids. The CDR3 loop is CSVRTGGGSDTQYF. Written as DNA, the CDR3 is TGCAGCGTTAGGACAGGGGGCGGGTCAGATACGCAGTATTTT.

The gene calls are TRBV7-9 and TRBJ2-5, with D hard to call. Germline V lookup: CDR1 SEHNR, CDR2 FQNEAQ (reference sequence). Trimming stripped 4 bases from V and 6 bases from J, with 9 bases between. The CDR3 has 12 residues. The DNA of the CDR3 is TGTGCCAGCAGCTCCTTATTAAAGACCCAGTACTTC. This translates into CASSSLLKTQYF.

The count of this clone is one. The chain uses TRBV4-1 and TRBJ2-7, with a weak D call TRBD2 (5 bases). The CDR3 loop spans 14 amino acids. With 0 bases removed from V and 3 bases from J, the gap between germline ends came to 9 bases. Germline V gives CDR1 MGHRA, CDR2 YSYEKL. CDR3 sequence reads: CASSQDSRGYEQYF. CDR3 bases: TGCGCCAGCAGCCAAGACTCCCGGGGCTACGAGCAGTACTTC.

This sequence joins TRBV2 and TRBJ1-5; 11 positions match TRBD1. V dropped 5 bases and J dropped 9; count of bases not matched to a gene: 9. Germline loops: CDR1 SNHLY, CDR2 FYNNEI. The CDR3 spans 15 residues. DNA of the CDR3: TGTGCCAGCAGTACCGGGACAGGGGGAGGGAGGCCCCAGCATTTT. This codes for CASSTGTGGGRPQHF.

V is TRBV12-3 or TRBV12-4 and J is TRBJ2-5, with TRBD2 matching 7 bases. Trimming at V came to 9 bases and at J to 4 bases, leaving 8 bases not matched to a gene. The CDR3 length is 13 residues. The DNA of the CDR3 is TGTGCCAGTCTATCGTGGGGGGGAGAGACCCAGTACTTC. It is translated as CASLSWGGETQYF.

The chain recombines TRBV11-2 with TRBJ1-6; D gene unclear. V gave up 5 bases and J gave up 9 bases, with 8 bases separating them. This CDR3 has 12 amino acids. Germline CDR1 SGHAT, CDR2 FQNNGV. CDR3 in DNA: TGTGCCAGCAGCCAACCTCTTTCACCCCTCCACTTT. Its translation is CASSQPLSPLHF.

The chain links TRBV27 to TRBJ2-1; the D gene is possibly TRBD2 (7 bases). Germline V gives CDR1 MNHEY, CDR2 SMNVEV (reference sequence). V lost 2 bases, J lost 0 bases, and 14 bases lay in between. The CDR3 extends over 17 amino acids. In DNA form, the CDR3 reads TGTGCCAGCAGTTTAACCGGCGGGGGCAGCTCCTACAATGAGCAGTTCTTC. The encoded protein is CASSLTGGGSSYNEQFF.

The V gene is TRBV12-5, the J gene TRBJ1-2; D gene ambiguous. V was trimmed by 2 bases and J by 6 bases, leaving 13 bases between them. CDR3 size: 14 residues. In germline, CDR1 is LGHNT, CDR2 FRNRAP. The DNA for the CDR3 is TGTGCTAGTGGTTTGCCTACTCCCGGGGATGGCTACACCTTC. Its translation is CASGLPTPGDGYTF.

V is TRBV15 and J is TRBJ1-4; D might be TRBD1 (5 bases). V was trimmed by 3 bases and J by 3 bases, leaving 17 bases between them. Germline-derived CDR1 and CDR2 are LNHNV and YYDKDF (reference sequence). The CDR3 runs 17 residues. The CDR3 DNA reads TGTGCCACCAGCAGGTTGGGATGGGGGGTCCCTAATGAAAAACTGTTTTTT. Translation gives CATSRLGWGVPNEKLFF.

This chain joins TRBV6-5 and TRBJ2-1; 10 nucleotides match TRBD2. The length of the CDR3 is 15 residues. J gave up 0 bases and V 7 bases, and 3 bases lay outside the gene matches. Germline V gene lookup returns CDR1 MNHEY and CDR2 SVGAGI. The chain's CDR3 is CASNLAGGSYNEQFF. The DNA of the CDR3 is TGTGCCAGCAATTTAGCGGGGGGCTCCTACAATGAGCAGTTCTTC.

This clone appeared a single time. The chain uses TRBV10-3 and TRBJ2-2, with TRBD2 identical over 12 bases. Unmatched junction bases numbered 14, after V lost 6 bases and J lost 3 bases. CDR1 and CDR2 from the germline V gene are ENHRY and SYGVKD. This CDR3 has 19 amino acids. This CDR3 reads CAIRGTPLAGGRDTGELFF. The CDR3 nucleotides are TGTGCCATCAGGGGGACCCCCCTAGCGGGGGGGCGGGACACCGGGGAGCTGTTTTTT.

This clone was detected only once. The rearrangement links TRBV29-1 to TRBJ1-5; 8 bases are a match to TRBD1. V shed 7 bases, J shed 2 bases, and the junction held 4 bases outside the gene matches. The CDR3 totals 13 residues. CDR1 is SQVTM, CDR2 ANQGSEA, per germline. This chain's CDR3 is CSALTGGNQPQHF. The CDR3 region has the DNA TGCAGCGCACTGACAGGGGGCAATCAGCCCCAGCATTTT.

This chain links TRBV7-9 with TRBJ1-2, with D unclear. V dropped 1 base and J dropped 14 bases, with 14 bases sitting between them. This CDR3 contains 12 residues. Germline V gene lookup returns CDR1 SEHNR and CDR2 FQNEAQ (reference sequence). CDR3 coding DNA: TGTGCCAGCAGCTTAGAGCAAGTTTCTACAACCTTC. Its translation: CASSLEQVSTTF. The whole variable domain, remainder taken from reference TRBV7-9 and TRBJ1-2, is DTGVSQNPRHKITKRGQNVTFRCDPISEHNRLYWYRQTLGQGPEFLTYFQNEAQLEKSRLLSDRFSAERPKGSFSTLEIQRTEQGDSAMYLCASSLEQVSTTFGSGTRLTVV.

In DNA form, the CDR3 reads TGTGCCAGCTCACCGGACAGGGGAGACTACGAGCAGTACTTC. Translating gives CASSPDRGDYEQYF. The chain is built from TRBV18 and TRBJ2-7; the match to TRBD1 covers 9 bases. CDR3 length equals 14 residues. The germline V gene encodes CDR1 KGHSH and CDR2 LQKENI. The J segment lost 3 bases and the V segment lost 3 bases, leaving 3 bases of the junction unmatched.

The CDR3 coding sequence is TGTGCCAGAAGCGCACCGCGGTTGACCCAGTACTTC. Its protein is CARSAPRLTQYF. The rearrangement joins TRBV5-3 to TRBJ2-5, with unresolved D. Being an ORF, TRBV5-3 has a function that is uncertain. This CDR3 region has 12 residues. Trimming took 4 bases from V and 7 from J, leaving 11 bases between them.

The chain uses TRBV7-2 and TRBJ1-5; TRBD1 might be the D (5 bases). The CDR3 is 16 residues long. Trimming stripped 4 bases from V and 4 bases from J, with 17 bases between. Germline V gene data show CDR1 as SGHTA and CDR2 as FQGNSA. CDR3 loop: CASSSRIGATNQPQHF. Written as DNA, the CDR3 is TGTGCCAGCAGCTCCCGGATAGGGGCGACTAATCAGCCCCAGCATTTT.

This clone was seen more than once but under ten times. The rearrangement links TRBV7-2 to TRBJ1-2; D is possibly TRBD1 (6 bases). The CDR3 contains 12 residues. Germline-derived CDR1 and CDR2 are SGHTA and FQGNSA. Deletions cut 5 bases from V and 7 bases from J, with 11 bases between. For the CDR3, the DNA is TGTGCCAGCAGCCCCTCCAGGGGTGGCTACACCTTC. The encoded protein is CASSPSRGGYTF.

The J gene is TRBJ1-2, the V gene TRBV6-5, with 8 bases that match TRBD1. Trimming at V came to 5 bases and at J to 4 bases, leaving 3 bases not matched to a gene. CDR3 length equals 13 residues. Germline assignment: CDR1 MNHEY and CDR2 SVGAGI. CDR3 protein: CASSHGTGYGYTF. The DNA of the CDR3 is TGTGCCAGCAGTCACGGGACAGGCTATGGCTACACCTTC.

The chain is built from TRBV5-1 and TRBJ2-3; 9 bases match TRBD1. The trim removed 4 bases at V and 2 bases at J, leaving 2 bases unmatched. Per the germline V gene, CDR1 is SGHRS and CDR2 is YFSETQ. This CDR3 has 14 amino acids. The CDR3 reads CASSRDRATDTQYF. The CDR3 nucleotides read TGCGCCAGCAGCCGGGACAGGGCCACAGATACGCAGTATTTT.

V usage is TRBV7-8 and J usage is TRBJ1-3, with 8 nucleotides matching TRBD1. With V trimmed by 5 bases and J by 0 bases, 9 bases remained unmatched. Per the germline V gene, CDR1 is SGHVS and CDR2 is FQNEAQ. The CDR3 spans 17 residues. CDR3 in DNA: TGTGCCAGCAGCCCCCAACAGGGGGGGGTCTCTGGAAACACCATATATTTT. It codes for CASSPQQGGVSGNTIYF.

The rearrangement links TRBV27 to TRBJ2-4, with 9 bases matching TRBD1. J was trimmed by 12 bases and V by 10 bases; bases with no gene match: 16. Germline CDR1 is MNHEY and CDR2 is SMNVEV (reference sequence). There are 14 residues in the CDR3. CDR3 loop: CATSRTQGATSQYF. The CDR3, as DNA: TGTGCCACCAGCAGAACACAGGGGGCGACGAGTCAGTACTTC.

The chain is built from TRBV7-3 and TRBJ2-3; 8 nucleotides match TRBD2. Trimming cost V 6 bases and J 2 bases; bases outside gene matches: 4. The CDR3 length is 14 residues. Per germline, CDR1 SGHTA and CDR2 FQGTGA. In DNA form, the CDR3 reads TGTGCCAGCAGGCGGGGGGCCCCCACAGATACGCAGTATTTT. Amino acid sequence: CASRRGAPTDTQYF.